This T cell receptor (beta chain) comes out of a study of T cell repertoires in cytomegalovirus infection. Study background: It was the public TCR beta signatures that indicated both CMV infection and matching HLA type.

This CDR3 comprises 13 residues. The V gene's germline CDR1 is SGHTA and CDR2 FQGNSA. TCRdb re-called the reads with MiXCR, one entry per CDR3 protein. This sample has over 250,000 distinct CDR3 sequences, with 22% found just once. On this clonotype: The target antigen is unknown. This may be a read error, as it is one base from a much larger clone.

The sequencing here drew on cultured PBMCs, taken from culture after CMV antigen stimulation. The receptor was derived from a human donor in good health (CMV status not recorded). Some clones in this sample may be carry-over from other donors' samples. The J gene is TRBJ2-7, the V gene TRBV7-2; D may be TRBD1 (6 bases). The chain's CDR3 is CASSDTGIGEQCF. The CDR3 DNA reads TGTGCCAGCAGCGACACAGGGATCGGCGAGCAGTGCTTC.